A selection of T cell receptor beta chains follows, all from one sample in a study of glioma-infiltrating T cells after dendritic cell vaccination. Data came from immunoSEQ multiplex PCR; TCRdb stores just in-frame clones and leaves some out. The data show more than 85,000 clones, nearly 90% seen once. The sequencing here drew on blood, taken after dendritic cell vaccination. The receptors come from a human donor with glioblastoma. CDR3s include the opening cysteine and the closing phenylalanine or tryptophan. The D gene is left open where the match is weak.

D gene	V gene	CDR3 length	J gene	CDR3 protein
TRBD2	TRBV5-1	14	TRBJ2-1	CASSSSSGSNEQFF
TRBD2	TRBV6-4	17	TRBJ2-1	CASSDSVGLAGANEQFF
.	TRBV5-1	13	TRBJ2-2	CASSLVAGGELFF
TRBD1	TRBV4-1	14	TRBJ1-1	CASRPDRANTEAFF
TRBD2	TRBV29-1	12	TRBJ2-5	CSVYGTTETQYF
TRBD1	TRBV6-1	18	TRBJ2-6	CASSALRGQGAGANVLTF
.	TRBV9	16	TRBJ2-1	CASSADSPRIYNEQFF
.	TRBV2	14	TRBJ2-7	CASSAQRIGYEQYF
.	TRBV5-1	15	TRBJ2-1	CASSLALSSYNEQFF
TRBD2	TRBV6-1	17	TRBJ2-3	CASSELGTSGIPDTQYF
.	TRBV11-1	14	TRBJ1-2	CASSLGQLNYGYTF
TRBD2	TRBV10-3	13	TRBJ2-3	CATSGAGTDTQYF
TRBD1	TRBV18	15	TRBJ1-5	CASSPSGTDNQPQHF
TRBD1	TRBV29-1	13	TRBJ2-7	CSARQGAGYEQYF
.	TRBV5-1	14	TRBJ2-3	CASSTGEITDTQYF
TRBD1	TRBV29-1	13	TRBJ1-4	CSVAGTGGIPLFF
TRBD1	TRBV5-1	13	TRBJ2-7	CASSPAGQAEQYF
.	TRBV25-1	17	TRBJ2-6	CASSEAMGGSGANVLTF
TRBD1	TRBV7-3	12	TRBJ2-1	CASSYTGGEQFF
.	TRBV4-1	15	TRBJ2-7	CASSQVASSINEQYF
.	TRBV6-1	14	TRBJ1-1	CASSSQGLNTEAFF
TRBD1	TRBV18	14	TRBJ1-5	CASSQDREKQPQHF
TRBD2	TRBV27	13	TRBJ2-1	CASSSGRFDEQFF
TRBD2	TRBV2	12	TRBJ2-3	CASSLGLVPQYF
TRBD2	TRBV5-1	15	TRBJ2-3	CASSLASGSTDTQYF
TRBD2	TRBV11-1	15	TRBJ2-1	CASSLERLAGGRQFF
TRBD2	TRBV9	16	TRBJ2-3	CASSPGASGNTDTQYF
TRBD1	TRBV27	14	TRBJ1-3	CASRDRGAGNTIYF
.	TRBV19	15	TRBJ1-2	CASSIGSQGGYGYTF
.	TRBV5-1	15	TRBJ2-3	CASSLVPVGTDTQYF
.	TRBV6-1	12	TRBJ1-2	CASSTTNYGYTF
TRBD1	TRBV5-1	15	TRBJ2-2	CASSLVGGYTGELFF
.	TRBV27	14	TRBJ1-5	CASRPVGGGQPQHF
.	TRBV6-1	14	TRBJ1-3	CASTGSGSGNTIYF
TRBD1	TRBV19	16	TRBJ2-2	CASSASGQGLTGELFF
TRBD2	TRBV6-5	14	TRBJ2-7	CATRAGGSISEQYF
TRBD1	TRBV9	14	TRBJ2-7	CASSESGQGREQYF
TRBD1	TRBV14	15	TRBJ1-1	CASSQGQGRGTEAFF
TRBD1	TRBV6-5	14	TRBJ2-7	CASRRTGGTYEQYF
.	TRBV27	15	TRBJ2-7	CASTRGGREVYEQYF
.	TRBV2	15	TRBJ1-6	CASSEETGDNSPLHF
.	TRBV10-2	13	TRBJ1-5	CASSEGANQPQHF
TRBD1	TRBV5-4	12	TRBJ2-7	CASSSPQGRQYF
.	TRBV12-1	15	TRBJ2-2	CASSFGGRNTGELFF
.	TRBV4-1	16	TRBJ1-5	CASSQDPPVLFQPQHF
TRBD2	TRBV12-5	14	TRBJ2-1	CASGRTSANNEQFF
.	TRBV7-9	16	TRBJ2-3	CASSLGTGGSTDTQYF